The 16 T cell receptor beta chains below all came from one sample that was sequenced in a study of blood T cell repertoires in COVID-19. Sequencing was performed with immunoSEQ multiplex PCR; in TCRdb, only in-frame clones are kept and a portion is missing. This table has hundreds of thousands of clones, roughly 90% appearing once. The specimen was PBMCs or T cells enriched from blood (not recorded which). The receptors shown here come from a man younger than 40 who had been exposed to COVID-19.

The V call is TRBV5-4, the J call TRBJ1-2; D may be TRBD1 (5 bases). The V and J ends lost 4 bases and 4 bases respectively, with 14 bases between them. The CDR3 contains 14 residues. Looked up from germline, CDR1 is SGHNT and CDR2 is YYREEE (reference sequence). CDR3 region: CASSTGGELYGYTF. In DNA form, the CDR3 reads TGTGCCAGCAGCACTGGGGGGGAACTCTATGGCTACACCTTC.

The chain couples TRBV5-1 to TRBJ2-3; 12 bases match TRBD2. CDR3 length equals 17 residues. Trimming at V came to 3 bases and at J to 2 bases, leaving 7 bases not matched to a gene. The germline gives CDR1 SGHRS, CDR2 YFSETQ. The CDR3 DNA is TGCGCCAGCAGCTCGCAGCCTAGCGGGGGGGCCACAGATACGCAGTATTTT. As protein: CASSSQPSGGATDTQYF.

This chain joins TRBV5-6 and TRBJ2-1; D perhaps matches TRBD2 (7 bases). The CDR3 spans 17 residues. The V gene lost 2 bases and the J gene lost 10 bases, with 25 bases spanning the gap. Germline values: CDR1 SGHDT, CDR2 YYEEEE. CDR3 loop: CASSFGGLAGAGEEQFF. CDR3 in DNA: TGTGCCAGCAGCTTTGGGGGCCTGGCGGGGGCAGGGGAGGAGCAGTTCTTC.

J is TRBJ2-6 and V is TRBV15; D possibly corresponds to TRBD2 (7 bases). Germline CDR1 LNHNV, CDR2 YYDKDF (reference sequence). Trimming removed 0 bases from V and 0 bases from J, with 15 bases in between. The CDR3 runs to 19 residues. The CDR3 spells CATSRDLAGAPSGANVLTF. CDR3 DNA: TGTGCCACCAGCAGAGATCTGGCGGGGGCCCCCTCTGGGGCCAACGTCCTGACTTTC.

The chain combines TRBV27 with TRBJ2-3; 8 nucleotides match TRBD1. CDR1 is MNHEY and CDR2 is SMNVEV in the germline V gene (reference sequence). This CDR3 has 13 residues. V dropped 11 bases and J dropped 2; count of bases not matched to a gene: 6. The CDR3 reads CASRQGTTDTQYF. CDR3 nucleotide sequence: TGTGCCTCCCGACAGGGGACCACAGATACGCAGTATTTT.

The V gene is TRBV6-4, the J gene TRBJ2-1; 12 nucleotides match TRBD2. This CDR3 is 14 amino acids long. The trim removed 5 bases at V and 5 bases at J, leaving 1 base unmatched. Germline CDR1 is MRHNA and CDR2 is SNTAGT. The CDR3 DNA reads as TGTGCCAGCAGTCGACTAGCGGGGGACAATGAGCAGTTCTTC. It codes for CASSRLAGDNEQFF.

The chain uses TRBV15 and TRBJ2-7, with TRBD2 as a possible D gene (6 bases). This CDR3 is built from 13 residues. Trimming removed 6 bases at V and 4 bases at J, with 13 bases between. Germline CDR1 LNHNV, CDR2 YYDKDF (reference sequence). The CDR3 DNA sequence: TGTGCCACCAGGCGGGACCATCTTTACGAGCAGTACTTC. It encodes CATRRDHLYEQYF.

This clone was seen only a few times. The V gene is TRBV6-5, the J gene TRBJ2-2; no definite D call. The germline V gene has CDR1 MNHEY and CDR2 SVGAGI. Trimming removed 3 bases at V and 12 bases at J, with 8 bases between. The CDR3 loop spans 11 amino acids. CDR3 region: CASSYAEKLFF. In DNA form, the CDR3 reads TGTGCCAGCAGTTATGCGGAAAAGCTGTTTTTT.

The genes are TRBV12-5 and TRBJ2-5; D may be TRBD1 (5 bases). The V gene lost 6 bases and the J gene lost 1 base, with 12 bases spanning the gap. The CDR3 extends over 14 amino acids. Germline V gene lookup returns CDR1 LGHNT and CDR2 FRNRAP. The CDR3 coding sequence is TGTGCTAGTGGCCCCGACAGCCCCCAAGAGACCCAGTACTTC. Translating gives CASGPDSPQETQYF.

This rearrangement joins TRBV20-1 to TRBJ2-7, with TRBD1 matching 7 bases. The germline CDR1 and CDR2 sequences are DFQATT and SNEGSKA (reference sequence). The CDR3 is 16 amino acids. V lost 3 bases to trimming and J lost 6 bases; unmatched junction nucleotides: 17. CDR3 protein: CSASRAPGTAIIEQYF. The CDR3 DNA follows: TGCAGTGCTAGTAGAGCTCCCGGGACAGCCATAATCGAGCAGTACTTC.

The chain is built from TRBV19 and TRBJ1-1, with D maybe TRBD1 (5 bases). CDR1 is LNHDA and CDR2 is SQIVND in the germline V gene (reference sequence). The V end was cut by 3 bases, the J end by 1 base, with 12 bases between. This CDR3 is built from 15 residues. The CDR3 region has the DNA TGTGCCAGTAGTATTTTTGCAGGGCCGAACACTGAAGCTTTCTTT. Its translation is CASSIFAGPNTEAFF.

The chain joins TRBV29-1 to TRBJ2-1; the match to TRBD1 covers 7 bases. The CDR3 contains 17 residues. V dropped 0 bases and J dropped 4; count of bases not matched to a gene: 12. Germline V CDR1 and CDR2: SQVTM, ANQGSEA. The CDR3 region has the DNA TGCAGCGTTGAAGACTTAACAGGGGTCTTTGGTTACAATGAGCAGTTCTTC. Protein sequence: CSVEDLTGVFGYNEQFF.

This clone was detected only a few times. V gene TRBV5-6 combines with J gene TRBJ2-1; no reliable D call. The germline V gene encodes CDR1 SGHDT and CDR2 YYEEEE. The CDR3 is 15 residues long. V was shortened by 4 bases and J by 2 bases, with 13 bases between the two germline ends. This CDR3 is CASSAGISTYNEQFF. Written as DNA, the CDR3 is TGTGCCAGCAGCGCAGGTATTAGTACCTACAATGAGCAGTTCTTC.

J is TRBJ2-5 and V is TRBV5-5; TRBD2 matches 9 bases. V lost 4 bases and J lost 5; bases outside the gene matches: 6. The CDR3 extends over 14 amino acids. Germline V gives CDR1 SGHKS, CDR2 YYEKEE (reference sequence). Here the CDR3 DNA reads TGTGCCAGCAGCCCCGGGACTAGCTTTGAGACCCAGTACTTC. Residues: CASSPGTSFETQYF.

The chain uses TRBV13 and TRBJ1-3, with 10 bases identical to TRBD1. CDR1 PRHDT and CDR2 FYEKMQ come from the germline V gene (reference sequence). The CDR3 extends over 14 amino acids. J was trimmed by 9 bases and V by 5 bases; bases with no gene match: 7. CDR3 loop: CASSGGQGSGTIYF. The CDR3 DNA reads TGTGCCAGCAGCGGGGGACAGGGGAGCGGCACCATATATTTT.

This sequence joins TRBV15 and TRBJ2-1; the D gene is possibly TRBD2 (7 bases). The germline gives CDR1 LNHNV, CDR2 YYDKDF (reference sequence). CDR3 length: 16 residues. The V gene lost 4 bases and the J gene lost 1 base, with 14 bases spanning the gap. In DNA form, the CDR3 reads TGTGCCACCAGCAACCCAGGGAGGGGGTCCTACAATGAGCAGTTCTTC. This codes for CATSNPGRGSYNEQFF.